This T cell receptor (beta chain) derives from a study of Graves' ophthalmopathy and Graves' hyperthyroidism. Broader study findings: Ophthalmopathy versus stable hyperthyroidism: 13-signature model gave about 87% sensitivity, less than 83% specificity. The study's model predicted ophthalmopathy progression at 70% to 71% sensitivity and 72% to 85% specificity. Thyroid clonotypes that were expanded above 0.001 frequency mostly also appeared in blood.

In regard to this clonotype: Its target is not known. The germline gene is not matched at one end of the junction; a read error may be the cause.

Exclusion covered patients with other autoimmune diseases or uncontrolled infections (as well as pregnancy or lactation). RNA transcripts provided the template for amplifying TCR beta CDR3 regions. HTBI primers served in a first-round RT-PCR, which a second-round multiplex PCR followed. TCRdb called the multiplex PCR reads again in MiXCR, with one record for every CDR3 protein. The sample records a few hundred thousand distinct CDR3 sequences, 35% to 45% being singletons. This CDR3 spans 13 amino acids. Germline V gives CDR1 DFQATT, CDR2 SNEGSKA (reference sequence). The TCR sequence derives from an adult man with Graves' hyperthyroidism. Material for sequencing was peripheral blood or thyroid tissue (not recorded which). The J gene is TRBJ2-5, the V gene TRBV20-1; D is unclear. The CDR3 nucleotides read TGCAGTGCTAGAGGCACAGATCAAGAGACCCAGTACTGG. Translating gives CSARGTDQETQYW.